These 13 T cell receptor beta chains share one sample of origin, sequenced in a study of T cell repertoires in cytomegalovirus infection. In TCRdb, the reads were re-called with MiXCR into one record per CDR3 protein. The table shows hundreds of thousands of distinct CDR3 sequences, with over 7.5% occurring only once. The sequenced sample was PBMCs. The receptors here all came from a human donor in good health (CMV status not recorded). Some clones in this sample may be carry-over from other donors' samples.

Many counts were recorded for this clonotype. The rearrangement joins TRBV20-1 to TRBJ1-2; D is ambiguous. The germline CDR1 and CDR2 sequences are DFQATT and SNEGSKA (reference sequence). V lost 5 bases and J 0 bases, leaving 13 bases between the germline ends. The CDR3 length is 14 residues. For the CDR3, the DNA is TGCAGTGCTCTTCAACTTCCCCCTAACTATGGCTACACCTTC. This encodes CSALQLPPNYGYTF.

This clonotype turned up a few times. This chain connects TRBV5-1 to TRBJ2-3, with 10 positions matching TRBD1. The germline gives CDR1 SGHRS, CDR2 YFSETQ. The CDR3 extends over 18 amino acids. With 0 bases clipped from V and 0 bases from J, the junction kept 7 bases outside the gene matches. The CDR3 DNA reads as TGCGCCAGCAGCTTGGGGACAGGGGGACGGACTAGCACAGATACGCAGTATTTT. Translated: CASSLGTGGRTSTDTQYF. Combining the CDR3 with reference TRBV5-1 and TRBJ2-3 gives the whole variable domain KAGVTQTPRYLIKTRGQQVTLSCSPISGHRSVSWYQQTPGQGLQFLFEYFSETQRNKGNFPGRFSGRQFSNSRSEMNVSTLELGDSALYLCASSLGTGGRTSTDTQYFGPGTRLTVL.

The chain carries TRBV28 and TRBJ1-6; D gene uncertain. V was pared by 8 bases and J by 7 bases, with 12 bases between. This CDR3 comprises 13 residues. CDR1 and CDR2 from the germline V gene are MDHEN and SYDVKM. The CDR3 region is CASASGLNSPLHF. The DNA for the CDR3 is TGTGCCAGCGCGTCCGGGTTGAATTCACCCCTCCACTTT.

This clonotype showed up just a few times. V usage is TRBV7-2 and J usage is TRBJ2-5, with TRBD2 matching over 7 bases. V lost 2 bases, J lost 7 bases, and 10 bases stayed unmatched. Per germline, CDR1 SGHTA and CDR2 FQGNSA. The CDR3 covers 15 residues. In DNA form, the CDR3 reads TGTGCCAGCAGCTTACTGGCGGGGGTCCGGGGGACCCAGTACTTC. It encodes CASSLLAGVRGTQYF.

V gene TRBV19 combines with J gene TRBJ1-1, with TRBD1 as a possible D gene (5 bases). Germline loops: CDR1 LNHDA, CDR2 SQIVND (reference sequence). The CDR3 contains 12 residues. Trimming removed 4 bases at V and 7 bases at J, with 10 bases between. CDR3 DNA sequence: TGTGCCAGTAGTACCTCCAGGGATGAAGCTTTCTTT. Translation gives CASSTSRDEAFF.

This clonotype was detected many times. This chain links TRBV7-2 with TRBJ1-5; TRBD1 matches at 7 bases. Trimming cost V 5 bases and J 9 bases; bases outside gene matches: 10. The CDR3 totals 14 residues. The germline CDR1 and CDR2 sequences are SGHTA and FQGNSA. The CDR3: CASSRDSSVVPQHF. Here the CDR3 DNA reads TGTGCCAGCAGCCGGGACAGCTCGGTGGTGCCCCAGCATTTT.

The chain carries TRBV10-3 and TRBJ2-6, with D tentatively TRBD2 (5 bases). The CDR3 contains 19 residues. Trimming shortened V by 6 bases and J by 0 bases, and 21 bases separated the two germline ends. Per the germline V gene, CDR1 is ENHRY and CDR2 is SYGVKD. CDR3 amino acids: CAISPAPTGVLSGANVLTF. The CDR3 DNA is TGTGCCATCAGCCCTGCCCCTACCGGGGTCCTCTCTGGGGCCAACGTCCTGACTTTC.

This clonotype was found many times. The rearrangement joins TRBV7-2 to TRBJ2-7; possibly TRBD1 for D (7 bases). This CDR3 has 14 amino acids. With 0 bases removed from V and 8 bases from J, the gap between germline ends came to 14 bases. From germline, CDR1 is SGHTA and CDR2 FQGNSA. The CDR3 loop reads CASSLAGAGGKQYF. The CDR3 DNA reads TGTGCCAGCAGCTTAGCAGGAGCAGGGGGGAAGCAGTACTTC.

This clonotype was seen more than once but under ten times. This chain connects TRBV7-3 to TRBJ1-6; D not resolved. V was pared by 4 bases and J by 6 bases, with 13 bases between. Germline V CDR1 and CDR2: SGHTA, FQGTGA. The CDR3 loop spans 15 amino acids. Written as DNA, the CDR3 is TGTGCCAGCAGCTCGGAGGGCGGCCTTAATTCACCCCTCCACTTT. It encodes CASSSEGGLNSPLHF.

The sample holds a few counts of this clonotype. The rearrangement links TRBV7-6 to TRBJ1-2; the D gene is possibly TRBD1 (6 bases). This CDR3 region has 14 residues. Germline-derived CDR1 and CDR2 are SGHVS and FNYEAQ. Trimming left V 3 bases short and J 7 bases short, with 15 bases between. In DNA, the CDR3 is TGTGCCAGCAGCTTGGAACCAGGGGTGGGTGGCTACACCTTC. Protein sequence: CASSLEPGVGGYTF.

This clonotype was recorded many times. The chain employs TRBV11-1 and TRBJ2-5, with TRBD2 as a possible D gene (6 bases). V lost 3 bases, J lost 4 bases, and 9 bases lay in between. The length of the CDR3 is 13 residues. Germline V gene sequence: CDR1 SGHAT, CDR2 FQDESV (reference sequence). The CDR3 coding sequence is TGTGCCAGCAGCTTGCTAGCGATAGAGACCCAGTACTTC. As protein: CASSLLAIETQYF.

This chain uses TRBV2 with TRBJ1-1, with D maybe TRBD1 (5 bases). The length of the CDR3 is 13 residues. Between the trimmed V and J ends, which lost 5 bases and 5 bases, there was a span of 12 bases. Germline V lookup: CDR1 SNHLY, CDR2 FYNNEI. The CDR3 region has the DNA TGTGCCAGCAGTCCGGGACGGATGACTGAAGCTTTCTTT. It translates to CASSPGRMTEAFF.

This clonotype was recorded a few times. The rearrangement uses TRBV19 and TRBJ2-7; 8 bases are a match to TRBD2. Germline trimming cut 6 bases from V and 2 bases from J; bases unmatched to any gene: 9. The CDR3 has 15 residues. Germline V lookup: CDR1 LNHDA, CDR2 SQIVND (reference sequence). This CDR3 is CASSLKAGEAYEQYF. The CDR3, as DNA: TGTGCCAGTAGCCTCAAAGCGGGGGAGGCCTACGAGCAGTACTTC.